The 9 T cell receptor beta chains given below trace back to one sample, sequenced in a study of T cells in Graves' hyperthyroidism and ophthalmopathy. Amplification of TCR beta CDR3 regions was performed using RNA transcripts as template. Initially, a first-round RT-PCR of the TCR CDR3 employed the HTBI primer set. From the multiplex PCR reads, TCRdb called clonotypes with MiXCR, one entry per CDR3 protein. The sample holds fewer than 350,000 distinct CDR3 sequences, roughly 15% seen once. Material: blood. These receptors were obtained from a woman in her 40s with Graves' hyperthyroidism.

This clonotype was seen repeatedly, ten times or more. This sequence joins TRBV28 and TRBJ1-1; tentatively, D is TRBD1 (5 bases). Between the trimmed V and J ends, which lost 4 bases and 5 bases, there was a span of 11 bases. Germline-derived CDR1 and CDR2 are MDHEN and SYDVKM. This CDR3 is 13 amino acids long. The CDR3 DNA follows: TGTGCCAGCAGTTACCTTGGGGGGACTGAAGCTTTCTTT. It codes for CASSYLGGTEAFF.

This clonotype has ten or more counts. V is TRBV14 and J is TRBJ2-2; D possibly matches TRBD1 or TRBD2 (6 bases each). The V gene's germline CDR1 is SGHDN and CDR2 FVKESK. CDR3 length equals 16 residues. V shed 1 base and J shed 6 bases, with 15 bases lying between them. CDR3 protein: CASSQVFAGEAGELFF. The DNA of the CDR3 is TGTGCCAGCAGCCAAGTATTCGCAGGGGAGGCCGGGGAGCTGTTTTTT.

In this sample, this clonotype turned up many times. J is TRBJ2-5 and V is TRBV20-1; the match to TRBD1 covers 7 bases. Looked up from germline, CDR1 is DFQATT and CDR2 is SNEGSKA (reference sequence). Trimming removed 6 bases from V and 1 base from J; junction bases left unmatched: 8. There are 14 residues in the CDR3. The CDR3 nucleotides are TGCAGTGCCCCGAAGGGACAGACCCAAGAGACCCAGTACTTC. As protein: CSAPKGQTQETQYF.

This clonotype was seen ten or more times. The gene calls are TRBV7-2 and TRBJ2-6, with D perhaps given as TRBD1 or TRBD2 (5 bases each). CDR1 and CDR2 (germline): SGHTA, FQGNSA. V was pared by 4 bases and J by 4 bases, with 8 bases between. The CDR3 contains 14 residues. The CDR3 reads CASSSGQGANVLTF. In DNA form, the CDR3 reads TGTGCCAGCAGCTCGGGGCAGGGGGCCAACGTCCTGACTTTC. Full variable domain (missing parts from reference TRBV7-2 and TRBJ2-6): GAGVSQSPSNKVTEKGKDVELRCDPISGHTALYWYRQSLGQGLEFLIYFQGNSAPDKSGLPSDRFSAERTGGSVSTLTIQRTQQEDSAVYLCASSSGQGANVLTFGAGSRLTVL.

This clonotype appeared many times. V gene TRBV12-3 or TRBV12-4 combines with J gene TRBJ2-1; D possibly uses TRBD1 or TRBD2 (5 bases each). V was clipped by 7 bases and J by 4 bases, with 14 bases between them. The CDR3 is made up of 14 amino acids. The CDR3 DNA reads TGTGCCAGCAAATCCCCGGGACCATACAATGAGCAGTTCTTC. Amino acid sequence: CASKSPGPYNEQFF.

Many counts were recorded for this clonotype. J is TRBJ1-4 and V is TRBV10-3; 8 nucleotides align to TRBD1. This CDR3 is built from 13 residues. Germline values: CDR1 ENHRY, CDR2 SYGVKD. J lost 8 bases, V lost 6 bases, and 5 bases had no gene match. The CDR3 region has the DNA TGTGCCATCAGCCAGGGGGCAGGGGAAAAACTGTTTTTT. Protein sequence: CAISQGAGEKLFF.

This clonotype was seen many times. This chain uses TRBV27 with TRBJ2-1; 10 bases agree with TRBD2. Germline-derived CDR1 and CDR2 are MNHEY and SMNVEV (reference sequence). This CDR3 has 18 residues. Trimming took 5 bases from V and 10 from J; bases not matched to a gene: 20. In DNA form, the CDR3 reads TGTGCCAGCAGTCCCTACGGCGCAGGAGCTAGCGGGAGCGGGGAGCAGTTCTTC. It codes for CASSPYGAGASGSGEQFF.

This clonotype has at least ten counts. The rearrangement links TRBV15 to TRBJ1-5; TRBD1 aligns across 7 bases. CDR1 and CDR2 (germline): LNHNV, YYDKDF (reference sequence). V shed 4 bases and J 2 bases; nucleotides not matched to a gene: 20. The CDR3 totals 20 residues. The CDR3 protein is CATSTEVTGTATKGNQPQHF. The CDR3 DNA is TGTGCCACCAGCACCGAGGTGACTGGGACAGCCACGAAAGGCAATCAGCCCCAGCATTTT.

This clonotype was picked up many times. The chain couples TRBV29-1 to TRBJ2-3; 8 nucleotides line up with TRBD1. This CDR3 is built from 12 residues. V dropped 6 bases and J dropped 5; count of bases not matched to a gene: 4. CDR1 and CDR2 from the germline V gene are SQVTM and ANQGSEA. The DNA for the CDR3 is TGCAGCGTAGACAGGGGCGAAGATACGCAGTATTTT. Amino acid sequence: CSVDRGEDTQYF.